This T cell receptor (beta chain) was sequenced in a study of T cell repertoires in cytomegalovirus infection (dated by TCRdb to about 2019). At the level of the whole study: The HLA type of each donor mattered for the analysis, because public TCR beta signatures pointed to carriage of CMV infection along with the matching HLA type. The full study reports these points: Carriers of CMV infection plus the relevant HLA type were discriminated by the cumulative frequency of public TCR beta family members in the study cohort and in an independent roughly 380-donor cohort. The ex vivo response was dominated by HLA-C-restricted CMV-specific TCR beta clonotypes, which also provided the single most frequent clonotype in two of eight donors.

Taken from cysteine to phenylalanine, the CDR3 has 18 residues. Here the CDR3 DNA is all that survives: 54 bases in frame from base 1. Sequences LNHDA (CDR1) and SQIVND (CDR2) are obtained from the germline V gene (reference sequence). Ends trimmed: V by 6 bases, J by 1 base; bases unmatched to a gene: 12. TCRdb names Illumina HiSeq 1500 as the instrument used. The raw public data were reprocessed by TCRdb itself: fastp quality trimming at Q25, MiXCR clonotype calling, in-frame beta chains only. Identical CDR3 protein sequences are pooled into one entry, listed with their most common genes and DNA. The sample records fewer than 550,000 distinct CDR3 sequences, about 15% of which are singletons. Of the sample, roughly 25% falls within the top ten clones. In its sample, this clonotype was seen a few times. The antigen it binds to is not known. The input lacks base qualities; no much larger clone sits a single base away.

Specimen: CD8+ T cells from PBMCs. Here the chain combines TRBV19 and TRBJ1-2; a stretch of 12 junction bases matches TRBD1. The clonotype comes from a human donor in good health (CMV status not recorded). Some clones in this sample may be carry-over from other donors' samples. For the CDR3, the sequence is CASSLLPGTGGGNYGYTF. The nucleotide sequence is TGTGCCAGTAGCCTCCTTCCCGGGACAGGGGGCGGTAACTATGGCTACACCTTC. The entire variable domain, with the stretches around the CDR3 drawn from the reference TRBV19 and TRBJ1-2 proteins, is DGGITQSPKYLFRKEGQNVTLSCEQNLNHDAMYWYRQDPGQGLRLIYYSQIVNDFQKGDIAEGYSVSREKKESFPLTVTSAQKNPTAFYLCASSLLPGTGGGNYGYTFGSGTRLTVV.